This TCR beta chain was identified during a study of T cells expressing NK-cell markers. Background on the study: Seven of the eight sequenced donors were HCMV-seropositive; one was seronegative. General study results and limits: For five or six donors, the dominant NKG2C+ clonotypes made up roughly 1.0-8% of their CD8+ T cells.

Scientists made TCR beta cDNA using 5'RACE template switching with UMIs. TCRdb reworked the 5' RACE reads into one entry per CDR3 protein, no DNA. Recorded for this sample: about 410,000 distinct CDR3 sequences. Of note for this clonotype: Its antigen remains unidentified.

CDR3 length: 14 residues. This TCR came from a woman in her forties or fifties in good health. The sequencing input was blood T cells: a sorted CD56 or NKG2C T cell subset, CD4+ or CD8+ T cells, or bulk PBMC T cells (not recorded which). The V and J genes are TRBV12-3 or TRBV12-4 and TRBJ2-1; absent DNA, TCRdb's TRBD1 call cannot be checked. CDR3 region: CASSFLTGNNEQFF.